These 4 T cell receptor beta chains share one sample of origin, sequenced in a study of cytomegalovirus exposure and HLA in healthy donors. TCRdb's table, derived via immunoSEQ multiplex PCR, lists solely in-frame clones and lacks some. The table lists 100,000 to 150,000 clones, 88% of them singletons. Sequenced input: PBMCs. The source of these receptors is a man aged 25-40 years in good health and CMV-seronegative.

The gene calls are TRBV11-2 and TRBJ2-1; 9 bases align to TRBD2. Trimming cost V 1 base and J 2 bases; bases outside gene matches: 0. The CDR3 contains 15 residues. Germline V gene sequence: CDR1 SGHAT, CDR2 FQNNGV. The CDR3 DNA reads TGTGCCAGCAGCTTAGGGACTAGCGCCTACAATGAGCAGTTCTTC. Translated, it gives CASSLGTSAYNEQFF.

This clone has a single count. The chain uses TRBV4-2 and TRBJ2-5, with a tentative D call TRBD2 (6 bases). Deletions cut 0 bases from V and 5 bases from J, with 10 bases between. Germline V CDR1 and CDR2: LGHNA, YNFKEQ. The CDR3 runs to 14 residues. This CDR3 reads CASSQDAGRETQYF. In DNA, the CDR3 is TGTGCCAGCAGCCAAGATGCGGGGCGGGAGACCCAGTACTTC.

This chain connects TRBV5-3 to TRBJ2-3; TRBD2 aligns across 7 bases. TRBV5-3 is noted as an ORF with a role that remains uncertain. The CDR3 has 14 residues. The V gene end was trimmed by 8 bases and the J gene end by 3 bases; junction bases not matched to a gene: 9. CDR3 nucleotides: TGTGCCAGGCCGCCGATTAGCGGGACAGATACGCAGTATTTT. This gives the protein CARPPISGTDTQYF.

V gene TRBV4-3 combines with J gene TRBJ2-3, with D possibly TRBD2 on 5 matching bases. Germline V gene lookup returns CDR1 LGHNA and CDR2 YSLEER. The CDR3 has 11 amino acids. V was clipped by 8 bases and J by 6 bases, with 9 bases between them. CDR3: CASGRGDTQYF. DNA of the CDR3: TGCGCCAGCGGACGAGGGGATACGCAGTATTTT.